These T cell receptor beta chains were read from a single sample in a study of B cell selection in AIRE deficiency. Repertoires were generated with immunoSEQ multiplex PCR, while TCRdb's copy carries only in-frame clones and drops some. The sample shows more than 12,000 clones, roughly 91% of them seen only once. The source material was Tregs sorted from PBMCs. The receptors shown here come from a human donor with AIRE deficiency. CDR3s include the opening cysteine and the closing phenylalanine or tryptophan. The size field is filled for only some rows; it gives once, few, many or a size class.

size,J,V,CDR3
NA,TRBJ2-1,TRBV7-2,CASSLIPGYSGRAHEQFF
NA,TRBJ2-4,TRBV19,CASSLGLAGILAKNIQYF
NA,TRBJ2-5,TRBV5-4,CASSRSRRETQYF
NA,TRBJ2-1,TRBV6-5,CASRPLPGDWDEQFF
NA,TRBJ2-6,TRBV19,CASSIRTGGEANVLTF
NA,TRBJ2-7,TRBV10-3,CAISRDPTPLSEQYF
NA,TRBJ1-2,TRBV6-1,CATSGKGQGGDYGYTF
NA,TRBJ2-6,TRBV5-1,CASSPIPSGANVLTF
NA,TRBJ2-7,TRBV6-6,CASTYGGHEQYF
NA,TRBJ1-3,TRBV11-2,CASSLQRLSGNTIYF
NA,TRBJ2-2,TRBV7-9,CASSQESRGTGELFF
once,TRBJ2-2,TRBV19,CASSIVDGNTGELFF
NA,TRBJ1-2,TRBV29-1,CSADRGGTGYGYTF
once,TRBJ1-1,TRBV6-5,CASSRNRGWSTEAFF
NA,TRBJ2-3,TRBV11-3,CASSTGTGLSTQYF
NA,TRBJ2-5,TRBV27,CASSSPGTGYEETQYF
NA,TRBJ2-2,TRBV28,CASSSGGQWGKNTGELFF
NA,TRBJ2-4,TRBV7-2,CASSLRGKGIQYF
NA,TRBJ2-5,TRBV18,CASSRGQLVETQYF
NA,TRBJ1-6,TRBV7-6,CASSPTTDNSPLHF
once,TRBJ1-3,TRBV7-9,CASSFRSPLSEDTIYF
NA,TRBJ1-2,TRBV6-9,CASTGNGSYTF
NA,TRBJ2-1,TRBV2,CASSRTSGNEQFF
NA,TRBJ2-1,TRBV7-6,CASSLQGQRYSYNEQFF
NA,TRBJ1-2,TRBV19,CASTTGQWNYGYTF
NA,TRBJ2-2,TRBV5-1,CASSLLGHNTGELFF
NA,TRBJ2-7,TRBV7-2,CASSLVGARYEQYF
NA,TRBJ2-7,TRBV10-1,CASSESGTYEQYF
NA,TRBJ1-2,TRBV9,CASSVGPNYDYGYTF
NA,TRBJ1-1,TRBV7-9,CASSLGGESGMNTEAFF
NA,TRBJ1-3,TRBV5-1,CASSPATSGNTIYF
NA,TRBJ2-1,TRBV14,CASSPTLTSGSRNEQFF
NA,TRBJ1-2,TRBV19,CASSMRGWDGYTF
NA,TRBJ2-1,TRBV6-1,CASGASGSGEQFF
NA,TRBJ1-2,TRBV10-3,CAIRGGGYTF
NA,TRBJ2-1,TRBV4-2,CASSPVLGSGQFF
NA,TRBJ1-5,TRBV28,CASSPGVRFNQPQHF